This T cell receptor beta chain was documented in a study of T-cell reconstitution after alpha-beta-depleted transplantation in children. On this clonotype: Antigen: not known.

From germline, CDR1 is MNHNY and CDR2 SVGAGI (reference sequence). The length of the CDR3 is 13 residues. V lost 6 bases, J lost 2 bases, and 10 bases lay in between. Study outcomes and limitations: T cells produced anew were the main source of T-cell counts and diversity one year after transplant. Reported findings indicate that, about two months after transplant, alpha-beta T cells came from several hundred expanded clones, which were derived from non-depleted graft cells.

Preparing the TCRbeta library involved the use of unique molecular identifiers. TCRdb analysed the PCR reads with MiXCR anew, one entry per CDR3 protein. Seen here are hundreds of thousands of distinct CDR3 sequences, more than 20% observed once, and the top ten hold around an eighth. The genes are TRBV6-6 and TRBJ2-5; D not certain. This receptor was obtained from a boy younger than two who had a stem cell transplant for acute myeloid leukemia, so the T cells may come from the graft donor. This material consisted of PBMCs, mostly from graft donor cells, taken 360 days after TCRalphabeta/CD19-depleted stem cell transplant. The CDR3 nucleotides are TGTGCCAGCAGCGCAACTAAACAAGAGACCCAGTACTTC. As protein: CASSATKQETQYF.